A single sample is the source of the 30 T cell receptor beta chains below, sequenced in a study of blood T cells in healthy people across ages. A J-beta primer mix and a sample-barcoded 5' primer were used in a second PCR of roughly 6 to 11 cycles. TCRdb used MiXCR to reprocess the 5' RACE reads, holding one entry per CDR3 protein. The table shows roughly 1,500,000 distinct CDR3 sequences, with around two fifths occurring only once. The sequenced material came from blood. The receptors stem from a woman under 30 in good health.

This clonotype was picked up a small number of times. V usage is TRBV27 and J usage is TRBJ2-3, with 13 bases that match TRBD2. V gave up 2 bases and J gave up 2 bases; unmatched junction bases: 4. CDR1 and CDR2 from the germline V gene are MNHEY and SMNVEV (reference sequence). The CDR3 covers 17 residues. The CDR3 DNA reads as TGTGCCAGCAGTTTAGAGGGACTAGCGGGAATCACAGATACGCAGTATTTT. Its translation: CASSLEGLAGITDTQYF.

The gene calls are TRBV7-2 and TRBJ1-2; TRBD1 matches 7 bases. The ends lost 2 bases at V and 2 bases at J; junction bases unmatched: 5. This CDR3 comprises 15 residues. CDR1 and CDR2 from the germline V gene are SGHTA and FQGNSA. In nucleotides, the CDR3 is TGTGCCAGCAGCTTATCAACAGGGGCCAACTATGGCTACACCTTC. This codes for CASSLSTGANYGYTF. Full variable domain (missing parts from reference TRBV7-2 and TRBJ1-2): GAGVSQSPSNKVTEKGKDVELRCDPISGHTALYWYRQSLGQGLEFLIYFQGNSAPDKSGLPSDRFSAERTGGSVSTLTIQRTQQEDSAVYLCASSLSTGANYGYTFGSGTRLTVV.

The J gene is TRBJ2-2, the V gene TRBV24-1; 11 bases map to TRBD1. V shed 7 bases, J shed 5 bases, and the junction held 5 bases outside the gene matches. This CDR3 comprises 15 residues. From germline, CDR1 is KGHDR and CDR2 SFDVKD. In nucleotides, the CDR3 is TGTGCCACCAGCGGACAGGGGGCGGGAACCGGGGAGCTGTTTTTT. The encoded protein is CATSGQGAGTGELFF.

The V gene is TRBV3-1, the J gene TRBJ2-5; TRBD2 aligns across 10 bases. The V and J ends lost 4 bases and 11 bases, in that order; junction bases with no gene match: 13. The CDR3 extends over 15 amino acids. The germline V gene encodes CDR1 LGHDT and CDR2 YNNKEL (reference sequence). CDR3 in DNA: TGTGCCAGCAGCCTTAGCGGGGGGCGCATCGGGGAGCAGTACTTC. Translated: CASSLSGGRIGEQYF.

This clonotype occurred a few times. The V and J genes are TRBV4-1 and TRBJ1-4; no reliable D call. The CDR3 sequence is 15 residues long. Trimming cost V 1 base and J 4 bases, with 10 bases left between them. CDR1 and CDR2 from the germline V gene are MGHRA and YSYEKL. The CDR3 loop is CASSQGRPFNEKLFF. The DNA of the CDR3 is TGCGCCAGCAGCCAAGGCCGGCCCTTTAATGAAAAACTGTTTTTT.

This chain joins TRBV11-2 and TRBJ1-1, with 7 positions matching TRBD1. CDR1 is SGHAT, CDR2 FQNNGV, per germline. CDR3 length: 14 residues. Trimming removed 5 bases from V and 8 bases from J; junction bases left unmatched: 11. CDR3 sequence: CASSLDRDHGEAFF. CDR3 in DNA: TGTGCCAGCAGCCTCGACAGGGATCACGGGGAAGCTTTCTTT.

In its sample, this clonotype was seen a few times. A junction boundary mismatches the germline segment, possibly from a read error. The chain joins TRBV12-3 or TRBV12-4 to TRBJ2-5; unclear D gene. This CDR3 contains 15 residues. CDR3: CASSPEAPHQETQYF. DNA for the CDR3: TGTGCCAGCAGTCCCGAAGCCCCCCACCAGGAGACCCAGTACTTC.

This chain links TRBV12-3 or TRBV12-4 with TRBJ1-5, with a weak D call TRBD1 (6 bases). The CDR3 sequence is 13 residues long. The V gene lost 6 bases and the J gene lost 4 bases, with 10 bases spanning the gap. As DNA, the CDR3 is TGTGCCAGCAGACCCGGACAGAATCAGCCCCAGCATTTT. It translates to CASRPGQNQPQHF.

This clonotype was seen a handful of times. The V call is TRBV4-1, the J call TRBJ1-4; 8 bases are shared with TRBD1. V dropped 4 bases and J dropped 3; count of bases not matched to a gene: 7. Germline CDR1 MGHRA, CDR2 YSYEKL. This CDR3 has 16 amino acids. Here the CDR3 DNA reads TGCGCCAGCAGCCGGTTCCAGGGGGCTGCTAATGAAAAACTGTTTTTT. As protein: CASSRFQGAANEKLFF.

The CDR3 is CASSSVYGYTF. CDR3 nucleotide sequence: TGTGCCAGCAGTTCCGTCTATGGCTACACCTTC. V usage is TRBV28 and J usage is TRBJ1-2; D is uncertain. The CDR3 is 11 residues long. V lost 4 bases to trimming and J lost 4 bases, with 4 bases between them. Germline loops: CDR1 MDHEN, CDR2 SYDVKM.

In its sample, this clonotype was seen a few times. The chain carries TRBV7-6 and TRBJ2-7; weak D call: TRBD2 (6 bases). Germline V gene data show CDR1 as SGHVS and CDR2 as FNYEAQ. The CDR3 sequence is 15 residues long. The germline V and J ends were trimmed by 1 base and 3 bases, with 13 bases remaining between them. The CDR3 spells CASSLGDGGVYEQYF. The CDR3 DNA follows: TGTGCCAGCAGCTTAGGCGACGGAGGGGTCTACGAGCAGTACTTC. Supplemented by reference TRBV7-6 and TRBJ2-7, the full variable domain reads GAGVSQSPRYKVTKRGQDVALRCDPISGHVSLYWYRQALGQGPEFLTYFNYEAQQDKSGLPNDRFSAERPEGSISTLTIQRTEQRDSAMYRCASSLGDGGVYEQYFGPGTRLTVT.

The chain links TRBV12-3 or TRBV12-4 to TRBJ2-3, with 9 bases identical to TRBD1. V shed 6 bases and J 4 bases; nucleotides not matched to a gene: 5. CDR3 length equals 14 residues. CDR3: CASRGTGYADTQYF. The CDR3 DNA is TGTGCCAGCAGGGGGACAGGGTATGCAGATACGCAGTATTTT.

The V gene is TRBV10-3, the J gene TRBJ2-2, with TRBD2 matching over 11 bases. The ends lost 6 bases at V and 7 bases at J; junction bases unmatched: 10. Germline CDR1 and CDR2: ENHRY and SYGVKD. This CDR3 spans 16 amino acids. CDR3 sequence (DNA): TGTGCCATCAGCGATCCGGGACTAGCGGCCAACGGGGAGCTGTTTTTT. Amino acids: CAISDPGLAANGELFF.

J is TRBJ2-3 and V is TRBV9, with TRBD2 matching 10 bases. Germline V gene lookup returns CDR1 SGDLS and CDR2 YYNGEE. J lost 4 bases, V lost 1 base, and 6 bases had no gene match. This CDR3 is 16 amino acids long. CDR3 loop: CASSVSLAGVADTQYF. CDR3 in DNA: TGTGCCAGCAGCGTATCTCTAGCGGGGGTGGCAGATACGCAGTATTTT.

The chain employs TRBV10-3 and TRBJ2-4, with D perhaps given as TRBD1 or TRBD2 (6 bases each). The V gene lost 0 bases and the J gene lost 13 bases, with 13 bases spanning the gap. CDR1 is ENHRY, CDR2 SYGVKD, per germline. The CDR3 contains 13 residues. The DNA for the CDR3 is TGTGCCATCAGTGAGTCAGGGGGAGGTCCACAGTACTTC. Amino acids: CAISESGGGPQYF.

This clonotype was detected a few times. V usage is TRBV12-3 or TRBV12-4 and J usage is TRBJ2-6; 7 bases line up with TRBD1. The CDR3 has 16 amino acids. J lost 0 bases, V lost 3 bases, and 2 bases had no gene match. CDR3 region: CASSLGQLSGANVLTF. The CDR3, as DNA: TGTGCCAGCAGTTTGGGACAGCTCTCTGGGGCCAACGTCCTGACTTTC.

This clonotype was picked up a small number of times. CDR3 loop: CSAVGTSGRYNEQYF. The DNA for the CDR3 is TGCAGCGCTGTCGGGACTAGCGGGCGTTACAATGAGCAGTACTTC. This chain joins TRBV29-1 and TRBJ2-5; 12 bases match TRBD2. Trimming cost V 7 bases and J 11 bases; bases outside gene matches: 17. Per germline, CDR1 SQVTM and CDR2 ANQGSEA. This CDR3 has 15 residues.

This clonotype was seen a few times. The chain employs TRBV2 and TRBJ2-2; no clear D gene. The V end lost 3 bases, the J end lost 1 base, and 3 bases lay between the germline ends. The V gene's germline CDR1 is SNHLY and CDR2 FYNNEI. This CDR3 spans 13 amino acids. The CDR3 coding sequence is TGTGCCAGCAGTGAGGGGAACACCGGGGAGCTGTTTTTT. Translated: CASSEGNTGELFF.

With respect to this clonotype: This sequence may be a read error, since a much larger clone differs from it by one base. The V and J genes are TRBV7-9 and TRBJ1-1; tentatively, D is TRBD1 (5 bases). CDR1 and CDR2 (germline): SEHNR, FQNEAQ (reference sequence). Trimming removed 1 base from V and 3 bases from J, with 9 bases in between. The CDR3 length is 14 residues. CDR3: CASSLVGAYTEAFF. CDR3 nucleotide sequence: TGTGCCAGCAGCTTAGTAGGGGCGTACACTGAAGCTTTCTTT. Variable domain in full (rest from reference TRBV7-9 and TRBJ1-1): DTGVSQNPRHKITKRGQNVTFRCDPISEHNRLYWYRQTLGQGPEFLTYFQNEAQLEKSRLLSDRFSAERPKGSFSTLEIQRTEQGDSAMYLCASSLVGAYTEAFFGQGTRLTVV.

Remarks on this clonotype: Germline is not matched at one junction end, which may reflect a read error. The chain uses TRBV29-1 and TRBJ2-6; D is perhaps TRBD2 (6 bases). This CDR3 comprises 12 residues. Per germline, CDR1 SQVTM and CDR2 ANQGSEA. CDR3 in amino acids: CSAGDGANVPTF. The CDR3 DNA reads TGCAGCGCGGGAGATGGGGCCAACGTCCCGACTTTC.

This clonotype was counted only a few times. V is TRBV20-1 and J is TRBJ2-1; 11 nucleotides match TRBD1. CDR1 DFQATT and CDR2 SNEGSKA come from the germline V gene (reference sequence). The CDR3 is 14 amino acids. V lost 6 bases, J lost 6 bases, and 7 bases stayed unmatched. The chain's CDR3 is CSANRDRGANEQFF. As DNA, the CDR3 is TGCAGTGCCAACAGGGACAGGGGGGCCAATGAGCAGTTCTTC.

V usage is TRBV15 and J usage is TRBJ2-1; 7 positions agree with TRBD1. The CDR3 loop spans 15 amino acids. V gave up 4 bases and J gave up 2 bases; unmatched junction bases: 5. Germline CDR1 and CDR2: LNHNV and YYDKDF (reference sequence). CDR3 DNA: TGTGCCACCAGCACCGGGACAGTCACCTACAATGAGCAGTTCTTC. Translated: CATSTGTVTYNEQFF.

This clonotype was recorded a few times. V and J are TRBV5-1 and TRBJ2-1; TRBD2 agrees at 7 bases. The V segment lost 3 bases and the J segment 5 bases; nucleotides outside the gene matches: 11. The germline CDR1 and CDR2 sequences are SGHRS and YFSETQ. This CDR3 is 16 amino acids long. The CDR3 DNA follows: TGCGCCAGCAGCTCGACGGGACTAATAGACGACAATGAGCAGTTCTTC. Translation gives CASSSTGLIDDNEQFF.

The chain uses TRBV20-1 and TRBJ1-1; D might be TRBD1 (6 bases). Germline values: CDR1 DFQATT, CDR2 SNEGSKA (reference sequence). The CDR3 is made up of 14 amino acids. V was shortened by 4 bases and J by 4 bases, with 16 bases between the two germline ends. The CDR3 DNA reads as TGCAGTGCTAAAACCTTACAGGGAATCACTGAAGCTTTCTTT. This translates into CSAKTLQGITEAFF.

The V call is TRBV4-1, the J call TRBJ2-7, with D unclear. This CDR3 comprises 16 residues. The V and J ends lost 0 bases and 2 bases respectively, with 14 bases between them. From germline, CDR1 is MGHRA and CDR2 YSYEKL. The CDR3 DNA reads as TGCGCCAGCAGCCAAGATGGGTTAGGTGACGCCTACGAGCAGTACTTC. This gives the protein CASSQDGLGDAYEQYF.

The chain recombines TRBV11-2 with TRBJ2-7; 7 nucleotides match TRBD1. The CDR3 sequence is 15 residues long. The J segment lost 3 bases and the V segment lost 1 base, leaving 6 bases of the junction unmatched. In germline, CDR1 is SGHAT, CDR2 FQNNGV. CDR3 DNA: TGTGCCAGCAGCTTAGTGACAGGGATACTCTACGAGCAGTACTTC. It codes for CASSLVTGILYEQYF.

V gene TRBV3-1 combines with J gene TRBJ2-5; D perhaps matches TRBD2 (7 bases). This CDR3 is 16 amino acids long. CDR1 LGHDT and CDR2 YNNKEL come from the germline V gene (reference sequence). Trimming left V 1 base short and J 11 bases short, with 23 bases between. CDR3 amino acids: CASSQGVGGAHGEQYF. CDR3 nucleotides: TGTGCCAGCAGCCAAGGTGTGGGGGGGGCCCATGGTGAGCAGTACTTC.

Written as DNA, the CDR3 is TGTGCCAGCAGCGTAGGTCCGACTGAAGCGGAGACCCAGTACTTC. Protein product: CASSVGPTEAETQYF. The chain couples TRBV9 to TRBJ2-5; D gene ambiguous. This CDR3 is built from 15 residues. CDR1 and CDR2 (germline): SGDLS, YYNGEE. V lost 0 bases, J lost 5 bases, and 14 bases lay in between.

The chain employs TRBV12-3 or TRBV12-4 and TRBJ1-5; D gene uncertain. This CDR3 is 12 amino acids long. Trimming shortened V by 6 bases and J by 5 bases, and 8 bases separated the two germline ends. The DNA of the CDR3 is TGTGCCAGCAGCACCAATTATCAGCCCCAGCATTTT. Its protein is CASSTNYQPQHF.

This clonotype was found many times. The V gene is TRBV29-1, the J gene TRBJ2-1, with D possibly being TRBD1 or TRBD2 (7 bases each). In germline, CDR1 is SQVTM, CDR2 ANQGSEA. This CDR3 comprises 15 residues. The V and J ends lost 3 bases and 2 bases respectively, with 14 bases between them. In DNA form, the CDR3 reads TGCAGCGTTGAGGGAGGGGGCGGAACCTACAATGAGCAGTTCTTC. It codes for CSVEGGGGTYNEQFF.